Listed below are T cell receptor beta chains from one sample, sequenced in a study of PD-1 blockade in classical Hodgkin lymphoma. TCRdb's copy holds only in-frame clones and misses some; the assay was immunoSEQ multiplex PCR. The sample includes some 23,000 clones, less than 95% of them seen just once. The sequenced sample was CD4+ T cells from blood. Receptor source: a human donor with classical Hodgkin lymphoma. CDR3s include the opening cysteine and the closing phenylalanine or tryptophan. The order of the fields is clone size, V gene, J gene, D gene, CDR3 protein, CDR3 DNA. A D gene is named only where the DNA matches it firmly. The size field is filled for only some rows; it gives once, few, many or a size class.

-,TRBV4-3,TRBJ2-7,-,CASSQDLTSYEQYF,TGCGCCAGCAGCCAAGATCTCACCTCCTACGAGCAGTACTTC
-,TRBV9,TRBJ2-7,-,CASSVGPDVNYEQYF,TGTGCCAGCAGCGTAGGCCCCGATGTTAACTACGAGCAGTACTTC
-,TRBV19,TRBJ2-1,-,CASSVRGTTNEQFF,TGTGCCAGTAGTGTCCGGGGGACCACCAATGAGCAGTTCTTC
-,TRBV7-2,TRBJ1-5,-,CASSSQTDQPQHF,TGTGCCAGCAGCTCGCAGACGGATCAGCCCCAGCATTTT
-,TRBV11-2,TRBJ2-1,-,CASSPVGPGIGEQFF,TGTGCCAGCAGCCCCGTGGGTCCTGGGATTGGTGAGCAGTTCTTC
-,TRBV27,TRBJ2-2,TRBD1,CASKTGAAGELFF,TGTGCCAGCAAAACAGGGGCGGCCGGGGAGCTGTTTTTT
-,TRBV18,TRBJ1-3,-,CASSPVDLFSGNTIYF,TGTGCCAGCTCACCGGTGGATCTATTCTCTGGAAACACCATATATTTT
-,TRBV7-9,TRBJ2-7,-,CASSLFGPLQGVGYEQYF,TGTGCCAGCAGCTTATTCGGGCCTTTACAGGGAGTGGGCTACGAGCAGTACTTC
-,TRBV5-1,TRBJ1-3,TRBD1,CASSLGQGQLGPGNTIYF,TGCGCCAGCAGCTTGGGACAGGGTCAACTAGGTCCTGGAAACACCATATATTTT
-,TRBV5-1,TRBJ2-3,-,CASSLGGQLREGRTDTQYF,TGCGCCAGCAGCCTAGGGGGGCAGCTCCGCGAGGGGAGAACAGATACGCAGTATTTT
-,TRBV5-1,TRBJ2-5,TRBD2,CASSLKSILAGATQGETQYF,TGCGCCAGCAGCCTAAAGTCAATCCTAGCGGGGGCTACTCAGGGAGAGACCCAGTACTTC
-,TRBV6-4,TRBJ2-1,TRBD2,CASSQRGSLDEQFF,TGTGCCAGCAGCCAGCGGGGAAGCCTAGATGAGCAGTTCTTC
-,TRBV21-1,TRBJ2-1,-,CASSKAPTGKNDLYNEQFF,TGTGCCAGCAGCAAAGCCCCGACAGGGAAAAACGACCTGTACAATGAGCAGTTCTTC
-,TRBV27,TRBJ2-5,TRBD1,CANKIRTGGRGETQYF,TGTGCCAACAAAATTCGGACAGGGGGCCGGGGGGAGACCCAGTACTTC
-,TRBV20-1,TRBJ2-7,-,CSASTAYEQYF,TGCAGTGCATCCACAGCGTACGAGCAGTACTTC
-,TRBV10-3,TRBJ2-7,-,CAISGGDRVEQYF,TGTGCCATCAGTGGAGGGGATAGGGTCGAGCAGTACTTC
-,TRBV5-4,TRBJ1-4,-,CASSPLPGADEKLFF,TGTGCCAGCAGCCCCTTGCCCGGAGCAGATGAAAAACTGTTTTTT
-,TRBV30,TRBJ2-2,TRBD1,CAWSDQGARYTGELFF,TGTGCCTGGAGTGACCAGGGGGCGCGATACACCGGGGAGCTGTTTTTT
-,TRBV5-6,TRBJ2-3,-,CASSLFRDADTQYF,TGTGCCAGCAGCTTGTTCCGGGACGCAGATACGCAGTATTTT
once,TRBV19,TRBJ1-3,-,CASRPGTIGNTIYF,TGTGCCAGTAGGCCCGGGACAATTGGAAACACCATATATTTT
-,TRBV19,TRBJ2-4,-,CASSRSGGGNIQYF,TGTGCCAGTAGTAGGTCGGGTGGGGGAAACATTCAGTACTTC
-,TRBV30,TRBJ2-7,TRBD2,CAWSVLAGGGAYEQYF,TGTGCCTGGAGTGTACTAGCGGGGGGCGGCGCCTACGAGCAGTACTTC
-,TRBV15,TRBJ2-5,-,CATSSSKTQETQYF,TGTGCCACCAGCAGCAGCAAAACCCAAGAGACCCAGTACTTC
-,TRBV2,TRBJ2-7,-,CASRPPTPAQYF,TGTGCCAGCAGGCCGCCCACTCCCGCGCAGTACTTC
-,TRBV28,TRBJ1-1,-,CASSSQGVWDTEAFF,TGTGCCAGCAGTTCCCAAGGGGTGTGGGACACTGAAGCTTTCTTT
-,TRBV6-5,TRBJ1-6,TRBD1,CASSSTGEVSLHF,TGTGCCAGCAGTTCGACAGGGGAGGTGTCCCTCCACTTT
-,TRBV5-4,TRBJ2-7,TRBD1,CASSWWTGVYEQYF,TGTGCCAGCAGCTGGTGGACAGGGGTTTACGAGCAGTACTTC
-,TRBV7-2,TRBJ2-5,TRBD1,CASPLDRAILETQYF,TGTGCCAGCCCTCTGGACAGGGCGATATTGGAGACCCAGTACTTC
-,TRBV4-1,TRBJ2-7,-,CASSQEGAGRTYEQYF,TGCGCCAGCAGCCAAGAAGGGGCTGGGAGAACCTACGAGCAGTACTTC
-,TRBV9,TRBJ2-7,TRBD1,CASSVTGQGREQYF,TGTGCCAGCAGCGTTACGGGACAGGGACGCGAGCAGTACTTC
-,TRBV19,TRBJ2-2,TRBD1,CASRGQGWNTGELFF,TGTGCCAGTAGGGGACAGGGGTGGAACACCGGGGAGCTGTTTTTT
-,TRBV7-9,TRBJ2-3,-,CASSLTGGADTQYF,TGTGCCAGCAGCTTGACCGGCGGGGCTGATACGCAGTATTTT
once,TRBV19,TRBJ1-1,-,CASREQGLTEAFF,TGTGCCAGTAGAGAGCAGGGTTTGACTGAAGCTTTCTTT
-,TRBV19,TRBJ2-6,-,CASQKSPGVSGANVLTF,TGTGCCAGTCAAAAAAGCCCAGGGGTTTCTGGGGCCAACGTCCTGACTTTC
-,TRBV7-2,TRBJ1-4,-,CASSLEPLTNEKLFF,TGTGCCAGCAGCTTAGAGCCTCTCACTAATGAAAAACTGTTTTTT
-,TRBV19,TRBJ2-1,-,CASSMINEQFF,TGTGCCAGTAGTATGATAAATGAGCAGTTCTTC
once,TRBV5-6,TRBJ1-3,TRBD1,CASSLATGVRNTIYF,TGTGCCAGCAGCTTGGCTACAGGGGTGAGAAACACCATATATTTT
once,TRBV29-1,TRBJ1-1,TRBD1,CSVDRQGAKAFF,TGCAGCGTCGACCGACAGGGGGCGAAAGCTTTCTTT
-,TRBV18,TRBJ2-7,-,CASSPFQGSAANEQYF,TGTGCCAGCTCACCGTTCCAAGGGAGCGCAGCAAACGAGCAGTACTTC
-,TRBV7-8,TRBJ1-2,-,CASSLDPSYYYGYTF,TGTGCCAGCAGCTTAGACCCTAGCTACTACTATGGCTACACCTTC
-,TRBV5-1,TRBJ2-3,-,CASKEGAGTDTQYF,TGCGCCAGCAAGGAGGGGGCCGGCACAGATACGCAGTATTTT
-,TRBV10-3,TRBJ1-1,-,CAIRGMNTEAFF,TGTGCCATCAGAGGGATGAACACTGAAGCTTTCTTT
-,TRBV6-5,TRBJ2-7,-,CATRRDTPWEQYF,TGTGCCACCAGGCGGGACACTCCTTGGGAGCAGTACTTC
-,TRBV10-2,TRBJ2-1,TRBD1,CASRTHRDRDHEQFF,TGCGCCAGCAGAACACACCGGGACAGGGACCATGAGCAGTTCTTC
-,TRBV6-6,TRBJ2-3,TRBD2,CASSYGSGGAPDTQYF,TGTGCCAGCAGTTACGGTAGCGGGGGGGCGCCAGATACGCAGTATTTT
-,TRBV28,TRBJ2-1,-,CASSSVKGNPYNEQFF,TGTGCCAGCAGTTCTGTGAAGGGGAACCCTTACAATGAGCAGTTCTTC
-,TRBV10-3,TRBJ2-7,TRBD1,CAISGPGQGTHEQYF,TGTGCCATCAGTGGCCCGGGACAGGGGACCCACGAGCAGTACTTC
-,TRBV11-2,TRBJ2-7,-,CASSSGQPYEQYF,TGTGCCAGCAGCTCAGGACAGCCCTACGAGCAGTACTTC
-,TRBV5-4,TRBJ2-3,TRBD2,CASSSKRDTDTQYF,TGTGCCAGCAGCTCCAAGCGGGACACAGATACGCAGTATTTT
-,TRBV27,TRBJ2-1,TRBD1,CASQDRAYNEQFF,TGTGCCAGCCAGGACAGGGCCTACAATGAGCAGTTCTTC
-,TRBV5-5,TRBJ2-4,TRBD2,CASSTLAGDGVDIQYF,TGTGCCAGCAGCACCTTAGCGGGGGACGGGGTTGACATTCAGTACTTC
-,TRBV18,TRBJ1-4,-,CASSPRFNEKLFF,TGTGCCAGCTCACCAAGGTTTAATGAAAAACTGTTTTTT
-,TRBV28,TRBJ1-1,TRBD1,CASSLIQGERKNTEAFF,TGTGCCAGCAGTTTAATCCAGGGGGAGAGGAAGAACACTGAAGCTTTCTTT
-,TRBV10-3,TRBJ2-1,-,CAITPGSGNEQFF,TGTGCCATCACCCCGGGGTCAGGCAATGAGCAGTTCTTC
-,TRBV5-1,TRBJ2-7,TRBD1,CASSPDRGFSYEQYF,TGCGCCAGCAGCCCCGACAGGGGATTCTCCTACGAGCAGTACTTC
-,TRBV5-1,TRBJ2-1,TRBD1,CASSLGTGVPRGEQFF,TGCGCCAGCAGCTTAGGGACAGGCGTCCCTAGGGGTGAGCAGTTCTTC
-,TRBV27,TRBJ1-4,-,CASSLLRDPEGEKLFF,TGTGCCAGCAGTTTACTCCGGGACCCCGAGGGTGAAAAACTGTTTTTT
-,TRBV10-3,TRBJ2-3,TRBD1,CAISEEGQGADTQYF,TGTGCCATCAGTGAGGAGGGACAGGGGGCAGATACGCAGTATTTT
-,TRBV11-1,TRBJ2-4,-,CASSPTGAKNIQYF,TGTGCCAGCAGCCCCACGGGGGCCAAAAACATTCAGTACTTC
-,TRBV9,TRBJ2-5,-,CASSVAGLIQETQYF,TGTGCCAGCAGCGTAGCGGGACTGATTCAAGAGACCCAGTACTTC